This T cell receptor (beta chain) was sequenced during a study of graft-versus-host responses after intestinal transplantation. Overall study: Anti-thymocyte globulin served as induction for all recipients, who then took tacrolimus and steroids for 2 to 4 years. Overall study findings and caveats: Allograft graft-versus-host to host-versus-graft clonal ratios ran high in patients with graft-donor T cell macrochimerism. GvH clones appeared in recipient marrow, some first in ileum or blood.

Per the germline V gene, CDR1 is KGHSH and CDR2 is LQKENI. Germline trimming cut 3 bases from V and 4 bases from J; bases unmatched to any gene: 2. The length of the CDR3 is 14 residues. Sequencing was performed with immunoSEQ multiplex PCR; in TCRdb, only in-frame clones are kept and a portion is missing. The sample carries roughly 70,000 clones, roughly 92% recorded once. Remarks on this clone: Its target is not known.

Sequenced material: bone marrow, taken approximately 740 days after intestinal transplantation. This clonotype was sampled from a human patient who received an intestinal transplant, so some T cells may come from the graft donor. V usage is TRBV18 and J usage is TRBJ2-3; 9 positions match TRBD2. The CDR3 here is CASSPGLAPDTQYF. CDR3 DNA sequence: TGTGCCAGCTCACCGGGACTAGCCCCAGATACGCAGTATTTT.